This TCR beta chain was sequenced in a study of preoperative IRX-2 immunotherapy in early breast cancer. V was clipped by 5 bases and J by 1 base, with 11 bases between them. Germline values: CDR1 MNHGY, CDR2 SAAAGT. CDR3 size: 15 residues. The treatment: preoperative locoregional IRX-2 cytokine immunotherapy. The table came from immunoSEQ multiplex PCR; TCRdb's copy has only in-frame clones and leaves some out. The sample gives some 32,000 clones, around four fifths of which show up once; 2% to 3% is in the top ten. The sequence was collected from a human donor with breast cancer. This specimen was lymph node tissue, taken from a patient treated with IRX-2 immunotherapy. V is TRBV6-8 and J is TRBJ2-2; unclear D gene. The CDR3 region has the DNA TGTGCCAGCAGTAAGACGGGCCTGAACACCGGGGAGCTGTTTTTT. It encodes CASSKTGLNTGELFF.